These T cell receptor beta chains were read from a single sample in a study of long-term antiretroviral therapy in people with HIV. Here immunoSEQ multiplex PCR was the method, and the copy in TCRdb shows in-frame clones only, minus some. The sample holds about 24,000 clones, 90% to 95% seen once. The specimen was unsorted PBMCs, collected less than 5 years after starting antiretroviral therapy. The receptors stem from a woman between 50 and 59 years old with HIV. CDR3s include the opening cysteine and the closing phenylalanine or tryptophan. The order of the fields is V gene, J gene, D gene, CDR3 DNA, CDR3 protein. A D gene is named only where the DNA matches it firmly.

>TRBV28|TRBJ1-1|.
TGTGCCAGCAGTGCCATCGCCCGGGACGGTGAAGCTTTCTTT
CASSAIARDGEAFF
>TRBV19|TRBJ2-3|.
TGTGCCAGTAGTAAAGACACAGATACGCAGTATTTT
CASSKDTDTQYF
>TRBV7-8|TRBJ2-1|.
TGTGCCAGCAGCTTTGGCGGGATTAGCTCCTACAATGAGCAGTTCTTC
CASSFGGISSYNEQFF
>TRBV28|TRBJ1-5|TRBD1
TGTGCCAGCACAGGAGGACAGGGTAACAATCAGCCCCAGCATTTT
CASTGGQGNNQPQHF
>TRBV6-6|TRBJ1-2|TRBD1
TGTGCCAGCGCGAACGGGGCAGGGGGCACGCTCTATGGCTACACCTTC
CASANGAGGTLYGYTF
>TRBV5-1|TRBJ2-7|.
TGCGCCAGCAGCCTGGGGCCGGGAGAAGGGGAGCAGTACTTC
CASSLGPGEGEQYF
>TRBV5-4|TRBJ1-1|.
TGTGCCAGCAGCTTTGGGCGGGTGGGAACTGAAGCTTTCTTT
CASSFGRVGTEAFF
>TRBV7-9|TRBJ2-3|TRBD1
TGTGCCAGCAGCTTAGGACAGGGTATCGGCACAGATACGCAGTATTTT
CASSLGQGIGTDTQYF
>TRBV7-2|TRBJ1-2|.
TGTGCCAGCAGCTTACTGGGGGCGCAGACCTTC
CASSLLGAQTF
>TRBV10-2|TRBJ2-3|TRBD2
TGCGCCAGCAGAGTAAGCGGGAAAGATACGCAGTATTTT
CASRVSGKDTQYF
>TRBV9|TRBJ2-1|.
TGTGCCAGCAGCGGAACTAGCTGGAGTGAGCAGTTCTTC
CASSGTSWSEQFF
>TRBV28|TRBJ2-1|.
TGTGCCAGCGGAACTCGCTACAATGAGCAGTTCTTC
CASGTRYNEQFF
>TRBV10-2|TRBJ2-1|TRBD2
TGCGCCAGCAAACTAGCGGGGGGCAATGAGCAGTTCTTC
CASKLAGGNEQFF
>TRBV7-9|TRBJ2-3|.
TGTGCCAGCAGCTTACCGGTCCAGAGTACGCAGTATTTT
CASSLPVQSTQYF